This TCR beta chain originates from a study of shared clonotypes between healthy human individuals. Each sorted subset replicate got 200 ng genomic DNA, tens of thousands of genomes. TCRdb's copy holds only in-frame clones and misses some; the assay was immunoSEQ multiplex PCR. The sample yields 1,500,000 or so clones, 98% seen once. V lost 4 bases and J lost 3, with 10 bases in between. This CDR3 has 14 amino acids. Germline-derived CDR1 and CDR2 are MNHNY and SVGAGI (reference sequence). This clonotype was obtained from a young man in good health. The sequencing input was naive CD4+ T cells sorted from blood. Indicated subset: CD45RA+ positively selected. The rearrangement joins TRBV6-6 to TRBJ1-5, with D hard to call. This chain's CDR3 is CASSFRPNNQPQHF. For the CDR3, the DNA is TGTGCCAGCAGTTTCAGACCGAACAATCAGCCCCAGCATTTT.